The source of this TCR beta chain is a study of cytomegalovirus exposure and HLA in healthy donors. Study conclusions and caveats: Per published accounts, TCR beta sequences correctly predicted the HLA-A and HLA-B alleles of most subjects.

At sampling all donors were nominally healthy, likely with unrecorded immune exposures. Worth noting for this clone: The antigen is not known.

This CDR3 comprises 13 residues. Germline values: CDR1 LNHDA, CDR2 SQIVND (reference sequence). Trimming shortened V by 6 bases and J by 7 bases, and 15 bases separated the two germline ends. Both 60 Vbeta primers and 13 Jbeta primers went into the PCR. Some clones are missing from TCRdb's copy, which holds only in-frame ones; the method was immunoSEQ multiplex PCR. The data show 50,000 or so clones, 65% to 80% seen once. Sequenced sample: PBMCs. The TCR comes from a woman aged 45-60 years in good health and CMV-seronegative. The chain has TRBV19 and TRBJ1-2; TRBD1 might be the D (6 bases). The CDR3 loop reads CASSWDKKSGYTF. CDR3 bases: TGTGCCAGTAGCTGGGACAAGAAGAGTGGCTACACCTTC. The complete variable domain, with remaining parts taken from reference TRBV19 and TRBJ1-2, reads DGGITQSPKYLFRKEGQNVTLSCEQNLNHDAMYWYRQDPGQGLRLIYYSQIVNDFQKGDIAEGYSVSREKKESFPLTVTSAQKNPTAFYLCASSWDKKSGYTFGSGTRLTVV.